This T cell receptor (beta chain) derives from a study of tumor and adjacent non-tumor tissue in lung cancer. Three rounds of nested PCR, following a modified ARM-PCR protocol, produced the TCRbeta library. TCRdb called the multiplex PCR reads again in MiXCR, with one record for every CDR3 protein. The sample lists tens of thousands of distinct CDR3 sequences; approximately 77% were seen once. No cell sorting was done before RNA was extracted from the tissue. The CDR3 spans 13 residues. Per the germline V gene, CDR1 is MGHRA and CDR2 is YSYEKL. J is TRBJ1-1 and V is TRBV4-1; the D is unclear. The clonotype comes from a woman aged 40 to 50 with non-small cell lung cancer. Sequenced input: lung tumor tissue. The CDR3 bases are TGCGCTATCAGCCAGGAGGTGAACACTGAAGCTTTCTTT. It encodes CAISQEVNTEAFF.